Listed here is a single T cell receptor (beta chain). The V end lost 1 base, the J end lost 3 bases, and 15 bases lay between the germline ends. Per germline, CDR1 SGHTA and CDR2 FQGNSA. The CDR3 has 16 residues. This entry is derived from a study of T cell responses to AZD1222 COVID-19 vaccine. The repertoire was sequenced with immunoSEQ multiplex PCR; TCRdb's copy has only in-frame clones and lacks some. The repertoire holds 150,000 or so clones, with around 90% as singletons. The chain combines TRBV7-2 with TRBJ1-1, with a tentative D call TRBD1 (6 bases). This material consisted of peripheral blood, taken 28 days after the second AZD1222 dose. The clonotype originates from an adult who received the AZD1222 COVID-19 vaccine. The CDR3 DNA follows: TGTGCCAGCAGCTTAGATTTAGGGAACAGGGACACTGAAGCTTTCTTT. Protein: CASSLDLGNRDTEAFF.